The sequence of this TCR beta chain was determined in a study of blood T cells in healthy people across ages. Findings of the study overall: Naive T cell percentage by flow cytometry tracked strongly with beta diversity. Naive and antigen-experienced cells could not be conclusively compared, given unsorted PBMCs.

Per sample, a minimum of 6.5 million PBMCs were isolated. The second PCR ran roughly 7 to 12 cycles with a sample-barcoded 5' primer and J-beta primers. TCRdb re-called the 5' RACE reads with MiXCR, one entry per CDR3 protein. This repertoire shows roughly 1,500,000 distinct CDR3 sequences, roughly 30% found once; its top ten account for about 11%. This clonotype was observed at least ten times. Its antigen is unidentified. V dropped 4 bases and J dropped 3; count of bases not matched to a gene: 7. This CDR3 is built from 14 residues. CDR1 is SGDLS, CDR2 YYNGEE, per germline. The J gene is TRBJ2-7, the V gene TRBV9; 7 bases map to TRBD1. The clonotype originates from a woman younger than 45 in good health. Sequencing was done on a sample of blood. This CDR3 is CASSPGGLIYEQYF. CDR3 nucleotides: TGTGCCAGCAGCCCAGGGGGTCTTATCTACGAGCAGTACTTC.